This is a list of T cell receptor beta chains from one sample in a study of blood T cell repertoires in COVID-19. Assay used: immunoSEQ multiplex PCR; TCRdb lists only in-frame clones, some missing. The sample holds about 280,000 clones; around 90% are singletons and the top ten take about 8.6%. The sequenced sample was peripheral blood. The receptors originated from a man aged 18 to 29 with active or convalescent COVID-19. Both conserved end residues are part of each CDR3. Fields, in order: D gene, J gene, V gene, clone size, CDR3 DNA, CDR3 protein. The D gene is left open where the match is weak. A row's size may be missing; if present it is once, few, many or a size class.

TRBD1	TRBJ1-2	TRBV7-2	-	TGTGCCAGCAGCCAGAGACAGGGTTCCTATGGCTACACCTTC	CASSQRQGSYGYTF
TRBD2	TRBJ2-3	TRBV11-2	few	TGTGCCAGCAGCCGAGGACTAGGCTACACAGATACGCAGTATTTT	CASSRGLGYTDTQYF
TRBD1	TRBJ1-3	TRBV7-8	once	TGTGCCAGCAGCTTAGGGACCGGGACAGCGTCTGGAAACACCATATATTTT	CASSLGTGTASGNTIYF
-	TRBJ2-2	TRBV6-5	-	TGTGCCAGCAGTCAGGGGTACACCGGGGAGCTGTTTTTT	CASSQGYTGELFF
-	TRBJ2-1	TRBV28	-	TGTGCCAGCAGTTTAATAGGGGGAAGTGAGCAGTTCTTC	CASSLIGGSEQFF
TRBD2	TRBJ2-2	TRBV19	-	TGTGCCAGTAGTATCCTCACCTTAACTAGCGGGGGTCCCACCGGGGAGCTGTTTTTT	CASSILTLTSGGPTGELFF
TRBD1	TRBJ1-2	TRBV6-6	-	TGTGCCAGCAGTCCCGGGACAGGGGGTTTGTTAGGATACTATGGCTACACCTTC	CASSPGTGGLLGYYGYTF
-	TRBJ1-2	TRBV6-2/TRBV6-3	-	TGTGCCAGCAGTTACTTGGCGGGCTCGGGCGGCTACACCTTC	CASSYLAGSGGYTF
-	TRBJ2-5	TRBV20-1	few	TGCAGTGCTCGTGGGACAAATTCTCAAGAGACCCAGTACTTC	CSARGTNSQETQYF
-	TRBJ1-1	TRBV5-5	-	TGTGCCAGCAGCTGGGGACACTTGGGCACTGAAGCTTTCTTT	CASSWGHLGTEAFF
-	TRBJ1-2	TRBV7-8	-	TGTGCCAGCAGCTCTACGGAGGGGTACTCTAACTATGGCTACACCTTC	CASSSTEGYSNYGYTF
TRBD2	TRBJ2-3	TRBV7-2	-	TGTGCCAGCAGCTTATCTGACTTGGGGGGGGCAGATACGCAGTATTTT	CASSLSDLGGADTQYF
-	TRBJ1-6	TRBV4-3	-	TGCGCCAGCAGCCAAGAAGGGGCAGGGCATAATTCACCCCTCCACTTT	CASSQEGAGHNSPLHF
TRBD1	TRBJ1-1	TRBV29-1	-	TGCAGCGTTACATTACAGGGGCCCACTGAAGCTTTCTTT	CSVTLQGPTEAFF
-	TRBJ2-2	TRBV5-4	-	TGTGCCAGCAGCTACACCCGGGGGGCCGGCGGGGAGCTGTTTTTT	CASSYTRGAGGELFF
-	TRBJ1-5	TRBV4-2	once	TGTGCCAGCAGCCAAGTTCCGACAGGAAGCAATCAGCCCCAGCATTTT	CASSQVPTGSNQPQHF